This T cell receptor beta chain was identified in a study of low-dose radiotherapy and immunotherapy resistance in tumors. Study as a whole: From cycle 1 day 1, patients took oral aspirin 300 mg every day for four cycles.

CDR1 and CDR2 from the germline V gene are MNHNS and SASEGT. The CDR3 runs to 14 residues. On this clonotype: This likely traces to a read error, being one base from a far larger clone.

Primers targeting TRAV and TRBV primed first-strand cDNA, covering alpha and beta chains. TCRs underwent approximately 20 PCR cycles of amplification with a constant-region primer and V-primer adapter. TCRdb reprocessed the reads with MiXCR, giving one entry per CDR3 protein. Here the sample spans 80,000 to 95,000 distinct CDR3 sequences, 9.4% being singletons. Time point meaning: before trial treatment. Treatment combined nivolumab, ipilimumab, aspirin, low-dose cyclophosphamide and low-dose radiotherapy in a dose-escalation trial. Eligible patients bore advanced solid tumors devoid of tumor-infiltrating lymphocytes.

The genes are TRBV6-1 and TRBJ1-5; 7 bases map to TRBD1. The sample in question was PBMCs, obtained before treatment. The TCR comes from a male donor with prostate cancer. This chain's CDR3 is CAISVTGDNQPRHF. In DNA, the CDR3 is TGTGCCATCAGTGTAACAGGGGACAATCAGCCCCGGCATTTT.